These 8 T cell receptor beta chains share one sample of origin, sequenced in a study of T cells in Graves' hyperthyroidism and ophthalmopathy. There were TCR beta CDR3 regions amplified from RNA transcripts. A first-round RT-PCR of the TCR CDR3 used the HTBI primer set. Via MiXCR, TCRdb re-called the multiplex PCR reads, giving one row per CDR3 protein. This sample yields 300,000 to 450,000 distinct CDR3 sequences, of which approximately 14% are seen a single time; 28% belongs to the top ten. The sequenced material came from blood. These receptors were obtained from a woman younger than 35 with Graves' hyperthyroidism that later progressed to Graves' ophthalmopathy.

This clonotype was found a few times. The rearrangement links TRBV28 to TRBJ1-5; D may be TRBD1 (6 bases). Germline V gene sequence: CDR1 MDHEN, CDR2 SYDVKM. The CDR3 spans 14 residues. The V end lost 4 bases, the J end lost 6 bases, and 13 bases lay between the germline ends. The CDR3 spells CASSWGGGGQPQHF. DNA for the CDR3: TGTGCCAGCAGTTGGGGGGGGGGCGGTCAGCCCCAGCATTTT.

CDR3 sequence reads: CASSAGQGFRTQYF. In DNA, the CDR3 is TGTGCCAGCAGTGCGGGACAGGGGTTTAGGACCCAGTACTTC. The chain has TRBV6-2 or TRBV6-3 and TRBJ2-5; 10 nucleotides line up with TRBD1. Losses at the gene ends were 5 bases for V and 7 bases for J; bases not matched to a gene: 7. The germline V gene has CDR1 MNHEY and CDR2 SVGEGT. The CDR3 runs to 14 residues.

In this sample, this clonotype turned up many times. The chain employs TRBV20-1 and TRBJ2-1; 7 bases line up with TRBD2. The CDR3 has 16 amino acids. V lost 3 bases and J lost 0; bases outside the gene matches: 8. Germline values: CDR1 DFQATT, CDR2 SNEGSKA (reference sequence). In DNA form, the CDR3 reads TGCAGTGCTAGGGGACCTAGCGGCAGCTCCTACAATGAGCAGTTCTTC. It specifies CSARGPSGSSYNEQFF.

This clonotype was recorded a few times. This rearrangement joins TRBV20-1 to TRBJ1-4, with 9 bases matching TRBD1. The trim removed 4 bases at V and 5 bases at J, leaving 8 bases unmatched. Germline CDR1 reads DFQATT; CDR2 reads SNEGSKA (reference sequence). The CDR3 sequence is 15 residues long. CDR3 in amino acids: CSAKPDRGRNEKLFF. CDR3 sequence (DNA): TGCAGTGCTAAACCGGACAGGGGTAGGAATGAAAAACTGTTTTTT.

This clonotype came up many times. The chain combines TRBV6-1 with TRBJ2-1; maybe TRBD2 (5 bases). CDR3 length: 15 amino acids. Germline V CDR1 and CDR2: MNHNS, SASEGT. With 7 bases removed from V and 2 bases from J, the gap between germline ends came to 15 bases. The CDR3 sequence: CASNPGDLPYNEQFF. The CDR3 coding sequence is TGTGCCAGCAACCCCGGGGATCTCCCCTACAATGAGCAGTTCTTC.

The table lists this clonotype with many counts. The chain couples TRBV20-1 to TRBJ2-2; TRBD2 is a possible D gene (5 bases). The CDR3 totals 17 residues. V lost 0 bases, J lost 0 bases, and 14 bases lay in between. Germline-derived CDR1 and CDR2 are DFQATT and SNEGSKA (reference sequence). This chain's CDR3 is CSAREMTGSSNTGELFF. The DNA for the CDR3 is TGCAGTGCTAGAGAAATGACGGGGTCCTCGAACACCGGGGAGCTGTTTTTT.

This clonotype was seen a few times. The rearrangement links TRBV6-5 to TRBJ1-2; 11 positions agree with TRBD1. The germline V gene encodes CDR1 MNHEY and CDR2 SVGAGI. The CDR3 is made up of 16 amino acids. V lost 2 bases and J lost 3; bases outside the gene matches: 5. The CDR3 coding sequence is TGTGCCAGCAGTTACCGGACAGGGGGCGCATACTATGGCTACACCTTC. Translation gives CASSYRTGGAYYGYTF.

This clonotype was observed at least ten times. The J gene is TRBJ2-7, the V gene TRBV27, with TRBD2 as a possible D gene (6 bases). This CDR3 has 13 amino acids. With 3 bases removed from V and 7 bases from J, the gap between germline ends came to 13 bases. Germline V gene lookup returns CDR1 MNHEY and CDR2 SMNVEV (reference sequence). For the CDR3, the DNA is TGTGCCAGCAGTTTTCTACCGGGAGCGGAGCAGTACTTC. Encoded protein: CASSFLPGAEQYF.